These 5 T cell receptor beta chains originate from one sample sequenced in a study of T cell responses to AZD1222 COVID-19 vaccine (dated by TCRdb to about 2021). The time point label corresponds to: baseline before first vaccination. Library creation used the immunoSEQ multiplex PCR assay. This is the immuneACCESS table as TCRdb keeps it, with only in-frame sequences that have V and J called. A part of the clones is gone; compared with another copy, unresolved V genes explain less than half, and the rest is unexplained. This sample holds approximately 120,000 clones; approximately 90% were observed only once. The biggest ten clones account for 7.2% of the sample. The specimen was peripheral blood, collected on day 0 of AZD1222 vaccination. These TCRs come from an adult in good health.

The V and J genes are TRBV10-3 and TRBJ2-2; TRBD1 or TRBD2 may be the D gene (6 bases each). Trimming took 4 bases from V and 1 from J, leaving 13 bases between them. Looked up from germline, CDR1 is ENHRY and CDR2 is SYGVKD. The CDR3 has 16 residues. CDR3 coding DNA: TGTGCCATCAGTGGTTTAGGGGGGCAGAACACCGGGGAGCTGTTTTTT. Amino acid sequence: CAISGLGGQNTGELFF.

The chain carries TRBV28 and TRBJ2-4; 8 bases line up with TRBD2. Trimming took 7 bases from V and 14 from J; bases not matched to a gene: 10. CDR1 and CDR2 (germline): MDHEN, SYDVKM. The CDR3 consists of 12 residues. The CDR3 is CASTSGGALKYF. CDR3 in DNA: TGTGCCAGCACCTCGGGAGGGGCGTTGAAGTACTTC. The variable domain in full, with the rest retrieved from reference TRBV28 and TRBJ2-4, is DVKVTQSSRYLVKRTGEKVFLECVQDMDHENMFWYRQDPGLGLRLIYFSYDVKMKEKGDIPEGYSVSREKKERFSLILESASTNQTSMYLCASTSGGALKYFGAGTRLSVL.

The rearrangement uses TRBV7-2 and TRBJ2-3; 8 nucleotides agree with TRBD2. J lost 6 bases, V lost 0 bases, and 11 bases had no gene match. CDR3 length: 17 amino acids. The V gene's germline CDR1 is SGHTA and CDR2 FQGNSA. Written as DNA, the CDR3 is TGTGCCAGCAGCTTAGCGATGCGGGAGGTGGGTGGGGATACGCAGTATTTT. Amino acid sequence: CASSLAMREVGGDTQYF.

The chain is built from TRBV7-9 and TRBJ2-1; D is perhaps TRBD1 (5 bases). The CDR3 contains 12 residues. Germline lookup yields CDR1 SEHNR and CDR2 FQNEAQ (reference sequence). Trimming cost V 5 bases and J 8 bases, with 10 bases left between them. The CDR3 loop reads CASSPQGYEQFF. DNA for the CDR3: TGTGCCAGCAGCCCCCAGGGCTATGAGCAGTTCTTC.

V and J are TRBV28 and TRBJ1-5, with D maybe TRBD1 (5 bases). Looked up from germline, CDR1 is MDHEN and CDR2 is SYDVKM. The CDR3 spans 13 residues. The V end lost 7 bases, the J end lost 7 bases, and 14 bases lay between the germline ends. As DNA, the CDR3 is TGTGCCAGCACTGTGGGGCGACGCCAGCCCCAGCATTTT. Encoded protein: CASTVGRRQPQHF.